What follows are 3 T cell receptor beta chains derived from one specimen sequenced in a study of shared clonotypes between healthy human individuals. Sequenced by immunoSEQ multiplex PCR; TCRdb stores in-frame clones only, minus some. This sample carries approximately 1.9 million clones, 93% of them seen once, and the ten largest clones take around 1.7%. CD45RO-negative CD8 cells positively selected for CCR7 made up the naive population, which excluded terminally differentiated effector memory CD45RA+ cells. Source material: naive CD8+ T cells from PBMCs. Receptors were obtained from a man between 18 and 35 years old in good health. Some clones in this sample may be carry-over from other donors' samples.

This clone was counted only a few times. This rearrangement joins TRBV9 to TRBJ1-1; no firm D call. The V end lost 3 bases, the J end lost 4 bases, and 13 bases lay between the germline ends. The CDR3 covers 14 residues. Germline loops: CDR1 SGDLS, CDR2 YYNGEE. The CDR3 nucleotides are TGTGCCAGCAGCGGAGCCCCCTACTCCACTGAAGCTTTCTTT. This sequence encodes CASSGAPYSTEAFF.

The rearrangement joins TRBV5-1 to TRBJ2-7; 10 bases line up with TRBD2. The J segment lost 4 bases and the V segment lost 1 base, leaving 8 bases of the junction unmatched. The CDR3 length is 16 residues. Germline CDR1 SGHRS, CDR2 YFSETQ. CDR3 residues: CASSLNRASGSYEQYF. In DNA form, the CDR3 reads TGCGCCAGCAGCTTGAATAGGGCTAGCGGGAGTTACGAGCAGTACTTC.

V usage is TRBV5-6 and J usage is TRBJ1-2, with 7 bases that match TRBD1. V was clipped by 0 bases and J by 5 bases; unmatched bases: 1. Germline-derived CDR1 and CDR2 are SGHDT and YYEEEE. The CDR3 length is 13 residues. The CDR3 region is CASSLGDRYGYTF. The CDR3 DNA follows: TGTGCCAGCAGCTTGGGGGACAGATATGGCTACACCTTC. Filled out from reference TRBV5-6 and TRBJ1-2, the complete variable domain reads DAGVTQSPTHLIKTRGQQVTLRCSPKSGHDTVSWYQQALGQGPQFIFQYYEEEERQRGNFPDRFSGHQFPNYSSELNVNALLLGDSALYLCASSLGDRYGYTFGSGTRLTVV.